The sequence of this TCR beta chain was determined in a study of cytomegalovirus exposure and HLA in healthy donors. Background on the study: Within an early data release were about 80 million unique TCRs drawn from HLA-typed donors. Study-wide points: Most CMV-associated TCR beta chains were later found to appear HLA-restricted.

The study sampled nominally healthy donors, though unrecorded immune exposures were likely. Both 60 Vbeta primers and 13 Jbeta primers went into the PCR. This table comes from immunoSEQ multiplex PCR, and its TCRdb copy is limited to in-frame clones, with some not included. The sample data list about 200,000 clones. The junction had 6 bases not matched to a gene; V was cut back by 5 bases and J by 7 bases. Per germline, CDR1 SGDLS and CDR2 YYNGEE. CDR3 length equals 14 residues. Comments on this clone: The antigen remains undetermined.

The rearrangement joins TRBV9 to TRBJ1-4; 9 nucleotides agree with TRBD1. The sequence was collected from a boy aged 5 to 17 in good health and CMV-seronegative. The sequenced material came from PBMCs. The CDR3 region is CASSPPGQGEKLFF. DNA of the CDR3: TGTGCCAGCAGTCCCCCGGGACAGGGTGAAAAACTGTTTTTT.